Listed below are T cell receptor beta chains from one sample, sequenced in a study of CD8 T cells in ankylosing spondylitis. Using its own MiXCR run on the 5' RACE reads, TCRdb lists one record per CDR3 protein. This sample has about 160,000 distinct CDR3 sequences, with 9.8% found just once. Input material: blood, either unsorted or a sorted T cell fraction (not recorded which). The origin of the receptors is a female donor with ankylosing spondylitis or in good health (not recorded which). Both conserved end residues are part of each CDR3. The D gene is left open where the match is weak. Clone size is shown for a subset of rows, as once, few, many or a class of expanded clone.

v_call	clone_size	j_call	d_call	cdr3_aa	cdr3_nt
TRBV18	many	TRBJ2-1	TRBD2	CASSPSGPSDEQFF	TGTGCCAGCTCACCTAGCGGGCCTTCGGATGAGCAGTTCTTC
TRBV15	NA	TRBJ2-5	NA	CATSIGGETQYF	TGTGCCACCAGCATAGGGGGAGAGACCCAGTACTTC
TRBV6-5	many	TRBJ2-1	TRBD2	CASSVSTSQYSYNEQFF	TGTGCCAGCAGTGTCTCGACTAGCCAATACTCCTACAATGAGCAGTTCTTC
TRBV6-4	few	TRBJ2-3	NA	CASSERDRDTDTQYF	TGTGCCAGCAGTGAGAGGGACCGAGACACAGATACGCAGTATTTT
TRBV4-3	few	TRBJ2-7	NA	CASLLTGANYEQYF	TGCGCCAGCCTCTTAACGGGCGCCAACTACGAGCAGTACTTC
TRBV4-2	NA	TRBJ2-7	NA	CASSQGIGRDYEQYF	TGTGCCAGCAGCCAAGGTATAGGACGCGACTACGAGCAGTACTTC
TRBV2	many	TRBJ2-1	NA	CASKSDGATYNEQFF	TGTGCCAGCAAATCGGACGGGGCTACCTACAATGAGCAGTTCTTC
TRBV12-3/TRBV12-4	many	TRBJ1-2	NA	CASSLASPNYGYTF	TGTGCCAGCAGTTTAGCGAGCCCTAACTATGGCTACACCTTC
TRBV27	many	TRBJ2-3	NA	CASRSSRDTQYF	TGTGCCAGCAGGAGTAGCCGGGATACGCAGTATTTT
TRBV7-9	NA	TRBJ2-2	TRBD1	CASSLNDRVHSGELFF	TGTGCCAGCAGCTTAAATGACAGGGTCCATTCCGGGGAGCTGTTTTTT
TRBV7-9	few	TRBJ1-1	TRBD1	CASSGQGVNTEAFF	TGTGCCAGCAGCGGACAGGGTGTGAACACTGAAGCTTTCTTT
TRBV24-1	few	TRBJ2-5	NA	CATSDLGETQYF	TGTGCCACCAGTGATTTAGGGGAGACCCAGTACTTC
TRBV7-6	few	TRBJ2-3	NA	CASGADTQYF	TGTGCCAGTGGGGCGGATACGCAGTATTTT
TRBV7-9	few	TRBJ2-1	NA	CASSLLGDEQFF	TGTGCCAGCAGCTTGCTGGGGGATGAGCAGTTCTTC
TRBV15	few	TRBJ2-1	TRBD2	CATSGRLLAGGGNEQFF	TGTGCCACCAGCGGAAGATTACTAGCGGGAGGTGGTAATGAGCAGTTCTTC
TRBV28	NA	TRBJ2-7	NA	CASSLLGEQYF	TGTGCCAGCAGCCTGCTGGGGGAGCAGTACTTC
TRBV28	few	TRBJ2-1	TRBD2	CASSLGSGGHNEQFF	TGTGCCAGCAGTTTAGGGTCGGGAGGTCACAATGAGCAGTTCTTC
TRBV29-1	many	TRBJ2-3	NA	CSVEDGHTQYF	TGCAGCGTTGAAGACGGGCATACGCAGTATTTT
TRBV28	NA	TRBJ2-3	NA	CASSSLASRDTQYF	TGTGCCAGCAGTTCCCTAGCGAGTCGAGATACGCAGTATTTT
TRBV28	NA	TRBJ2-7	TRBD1	CASSPDTGTVTYEQYF	TGTGCCAGCAGCCCAGATACCGGGACAGTAACCTACGAGCAGTACTTC
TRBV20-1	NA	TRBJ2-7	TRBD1	CSARGQGTYEQYF	TGCAGTGCCCGGGGACAGGGAACCTACGAGCAGTACTTC
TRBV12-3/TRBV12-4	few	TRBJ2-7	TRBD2	CASTKPGRPTYEQYF	TGTGCCAGCACTAAACCCGGGAGGCCAACCTACGAGCAGTACTTC
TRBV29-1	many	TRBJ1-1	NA	CMGGGPTTEAFF	TGCATGGGAGGGGGGCCCACCACTGAAGCTTTCTTT
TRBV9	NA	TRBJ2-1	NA	CASSVGLRGPAKEQFF	TGTGCCAGCAGCGTAGGTCTCAGGGGCCCGGCGAAGGAGCAGTTCTTC
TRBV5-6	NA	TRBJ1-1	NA	CASSLALGDTEAFF	TGTGCCAGCAGCTTGGCCCTTGGGGACACTGAAGCTTTCTTT
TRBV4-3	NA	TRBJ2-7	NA	CASSQAPSSPHYEQHF	TGCGCCAGCAGCCAAGCCCCTAGCTCCCCTCACTACGAGCAGCACTTC
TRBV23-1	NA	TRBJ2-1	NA	CASSQSSMRGPTRLDEQFF	TGCGCCAGCAGTCAATCGAGTATGCGCGGACCCACGAGGCTCGATGAGCAGTTCTTC
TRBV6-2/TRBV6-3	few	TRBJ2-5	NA	CASSSWGAEYQETQYF	TGTGCCAGCAGTTCCTGGGGAGCTGAGTACCAAGAGACCCAGTACTTC
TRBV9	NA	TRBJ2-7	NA	CASSVDGSPGYEQYF	TGTGCCAGCAGCGTAGATGGAAGCCCTGGGTACGAGCAGTACTTC
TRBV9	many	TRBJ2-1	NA	CASSGLGNEQFF	TGTGCCAGCAGCGGATTAGGCAATGAGCAGTTCTTC
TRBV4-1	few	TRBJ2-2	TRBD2	CASSQGGEWTGELFF	TGCGCCAGCAGCCAGGGGGGGGAATGGACCGGGGAGCTGTTTTTT
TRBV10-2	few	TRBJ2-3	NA	CASSEIGYPDTQYF	TGCGCCAGCAGTGAGATAGGCTACCCAGATACGCAGTATTTT
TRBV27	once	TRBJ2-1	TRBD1	CASSRGRWGNEQFF	TGTGCCAGCAGCAGGGGGCGCTGGGGCAATGAGCAGTTCTTC
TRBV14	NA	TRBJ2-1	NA	CASSQEGAYNEQFF	TGTGCCAGCAGCCAAGAGGGGGCCTACAATGAGCAGTTCTTC
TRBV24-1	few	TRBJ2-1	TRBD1	CATGGLGDSEQFF	TGTGCCACCGGGGGTTTGGGGGACAGTGAGCAGTTCTTC
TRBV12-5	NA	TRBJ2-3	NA	CASGPGFADTQYF	TGTGCTAGTGGGCCGGGATTCGCAGATACGCAGTATTTT
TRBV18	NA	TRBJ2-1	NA	CASSPPLQDNEQFF	TGTGCCAGCTCACCTCCATTACAGGACAATGAGCAGTTCTTC
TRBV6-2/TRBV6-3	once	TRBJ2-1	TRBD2	CASREGRGLAGNEQFF	TGTGCCAGCCGCGAGGGGAGAGGACTAGCGGGAAATGAGCAGTTCTTC
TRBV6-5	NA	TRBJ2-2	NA	CASSYAIPSIGELFF	TGTGCCAGCAGTTACGCCATCCCGTCGATCGGGGAGCTGTTTTTT
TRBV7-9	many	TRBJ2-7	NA	CASSPPGNEQYF	TGTGCCAGCAGCCCCCCGGGAAACGAGCAGTACTTC